These 27 T cell receptor beta chains were all obtained from the same sample, sequenced in a study of blood T cell repertoires in COVID-19. Clones were read by immunoSEQ multiplex PCR, and TCRdb kept only the in-frame ones, dropping some. The data contain approximately 200,000 clones, about 81% of them seen just once; the ten biggest clones take up about an eighth. Sequencing input: peripheral blood. The source is a woman older than 75 with COVID-19, enrolled during active disease.

This sequence joins TRBV2 and TRBJ2-3; D is possibly TRBD2 (5 bases). CDR1 and CDR2 from the germline V gene are SNHLY and FYNNEI. The CDR3 sequence is 15 residues long. The germline V and J ends were trimmed by 8 bases and 6 bases, with 21 bases remaining between them. CDR3: CASVPRASRGDTQYF. The CDR3 bases are TGTGCCAGCGTGCCGAGGGCTAGCCGAGGGGATACGCAGTATTTT.

Comment on this clone: In the same sample, other DNA sequences code for this CDR3. The gene calls are TRBV18 and TRBJ1-1; tentatively, D is TRBD1 (5 bases). CDR3 length equals 14 residues. Germline CDR1 is KGHSH and CDR2 is LQKENI. V was cut by 1 base and J by 0 bases, with 6 bases left in between. The CDR3 reads CASSPQGMNTEAFF. DNA of the CDR3: TGTGCCAGCTCACCACAGGGGATGAACACTGAAGCTTTCTTT.

This chain uses TRBV7-9 with TRBJ2-3; 8 positions agree with TRBD2. From germline, CDR1 is SEHNR and CDR2 FQNEAQ (reference sequence). The CDR3 has 13 residues. J was trimmed by 5 bases and V by 5 bases; bases with no gene match: 3. CDR3 in amino acids: CASSRGLGDTQYF. The CDR3 bases are TGTGCCAGCAGCAGGGGACTAGGAGATACGCAGTATTTT.

This sequence joins TRBV10-3 and TRBJ2-1, with D perhaps TRBD2 (6 bases). V lost 0 bases, J lost 7 bases, and 13 bases lay in between. The CDR3 is 15 residues long. Germline assignment: CDR1 ENHRY and CDR2 SYGVKD. CDR3: CAISESSRGRNEQFF. The CDR3 coding sequence is TGTGCCATCAGTGAGTCGTCTCGGGGGAGGAATGAGCAGTTCTTC.

V is TRBV6-4 and J is TRBJ1-5; 9 bases fit TRBD1. The CDR3 extends over 17 amino acids. CDR1 and CDR2 (germline): MRHNA, SNTAGT. The V segment lost 4 bases and the J segment 4 bases; nucleotides outside the gene matches: 11. For the CDR3, the DNA is TGTGCCAGCAGTGCCCCGAGGCGGGACAGGGCAAATCAGCCCCAGCATTTT. It encodes CASSAPRRDRANQPQHF.

The rearrangement uses TRBV3-1 (or the pseudogene TRBV3-2) and TRBJ2-3; a weak D match, TRBD2 (6 bases). Germline CDR1 and CDR2: LGHDT and YNNKEL (reference sequence). V was pared by 1 base and J by 0 bases, with 11 bases between. There are 16 residues in the CDR3. This chain's CDR3 is CASSQGTSLSTDTQYF. CDR3 bases: TGTGCCAGCAGCCAAGGCACTAGCCTTAGCACAGATACGCAGTATTTT.

This clone was seen once. CDR3 bases: TGTGCCAGCAGTTCCCTGCTTCCTAGCGCGGGTGGCAATGAGCAGTTCTTC. It encodes CASSSLLPSAGGNEQFF. The J gene is TRBJ2-1, the V gene TRBV6-2 or TRBV6-3; D might be TRBD2 (6 bases). The CDR3 is made up of 17 amino acids. Per the germline V gene, CDR1 is MNHEY and CDR2 is SVGEGT. Trimming took off 4 bases at V and 6 bases at J, with 22 bases between the two ends.

CDR3: CASSSGTSNADTQYF. In DNA form, the CDR3 reads TGTGCCAGCAGCTCCGGGACTAGCAATGCAGATACGCAGTATTTT. The rearrangement links TRBV7-2 to TRBJ2-3; 9 bases align to TRBD2. This CDR3 is 15 amino acids long. The V gene end was trimmed by 4 bases and the J gene end by 4 bases; junction bases not matched to a gene: 6. Germline assignment: CDR1 SGHTA and CDR2 FQGNSA.

This chain joins TRBV6-2 or TRBV6-3 and TRBJ2-3, with D perhaps matching TRBD2 (5 bases). CDR1 and CDR2 (germline): MNHEY, SVGEGT. Trimming took off 2 bases at V and 0 bases at J, with 9 bases between the two ends. The CDR3 sequence is 15 residues long. The CDR3 DNA follows: TGTGCCAGCAGTTACGAAGCGGCTAGCACAGATACGCAGTATTTT. Its translation: CASSYEAASTDTQYF.

The V gene is TRBV19, the J gene TRBJ1-4; D is perhaps TRBD1 (6 bases). The germline V gene has CDR1 LNHDA and CDR2 SQIVND (reference sequence). CDR3 size: 14 residues. Trimming took 4 bases from V and 3 from J, leaving 9 bases between them. The CDR3 DNA is TGTGCCAGTAGTACAGGGGCGGCTAATGAAAAACTGTTTTTT. Amino acid sequence: CASSTGAANEKLFF.

The chain employs TRBV3-1 (or the pseudogene TRBV3-2) and TRBJ1-2, with D possibly matching TRBD1 (5 bases). CDR3 size: 16 residues. Germline V gene data show CDR1 as LGHDT and CDR2 as YNNKEL (reference sequence). The V and J ends lost 3 bases and 0 bases respectively, with 14 bases between them. Here the CDR3 DNA reads TGTGCCAGCAGCCAGGGTCTAACGGGGGCTAACTATGGCTACACCTTC. This sequence encodes CASSQGLTGANYGYTF.

The V gene is TRBV7-3, the J gene TRBJ2-5; D gene ambiguous. Trimming pared 2 bases from V and 5 bases from J, leaving 18 bases between. This CDR3 comprises 16 residues. Germline CDR1 and CDR2: SGHTA and FQGTGA. The CDR3 here is CASSLVPHTSTETQYF. The CDR3 coding sequence is TGTGCCAGCAGCTTAGTCCCTCATACATCAACCGAGACCCAGTACTTC. Supplemented by reference TRBV7-3 and TRBJ2-5, the full variable domain reads GAGVSQTPSNKVTEKGKYVELRCDPISGHTALYWYRQSLGQGPEFLIYFQGTGAADDSGLPNDRFFAVRPEGSVSTLKIQRTERGDSAVYLCASSLVPHTSTETQYFGPGTRLLVL.

The chain carries TRBV7-9 and TRBJ2-5; D unclear. Per germline, CDR1 SEHNR and CDR2 FQNEAQ (reference sequence). Deletions cut 5 bases from V and 5 bases from J, with 9 bases between. The CDR3 extends over 12 amino acids. The CDR3 DNA reads TGTGCCAGCAGCCGACTCGACGAGACCCAGTACTTC. This codes for CASSRLDETQYF.

The sample holds a few counts of this clone. The genes are TRBV10-1 and TRBJ2-7; the D gene is possibly TRBD1 (6 bases). V was clipped by 5 bases and J by 2 bases, with 13 bases between them. This CDR3 region has 14 residues. In germline, CDR1 is WNHNN, CDR2 SYGVQD (reference sequence). The DNA for the CDR3 is TGCGCCAGCAGTCCACAGGGAACACCCTACGAGCAGTACTTC. As protein: CASSPQGTPYEQYF.

The rearrangement uses TRBV5-4 and TRBJ2-3; D call uncertain. The CDR3 covers 14 residues. Germline V lookup: CDR1 SGHNT, CDR2 YYREEE (reference sequence). V gave up 7 bases and J gave up 3 bases, with 15 bases separating them. For the CDR3, the DNA is TGTGCCAGCCGCCCTTGGCCGTGGACAGATACGCAGTATTTT. This translates into CASRPWPWTDTQYF.

The chain has TRBV6-5 and TRBJ2-2; 9 bases agree with TRBD2. V lost 6 bases, J lost 1 base, and 3 bases stayed unmatched. The germline gives CDR1 MNHEY, CDR2 SVGAGI. This CDR3 contains 15 residues. The CDR3 loop reads CASRQAGGNTGELFF. Here the CDR3 DNA reads TGTGCCAGCAGGCAAGCGGGGGGGAACACCGGGGAGCTGTTTTTT.

The chain uses TRBV6-2 or TRBV6-3 and TRBJ2-6, with D tentatively TRBD1 (5 bases). The ends were cut back, 4 bases at V and 0 bases at J, with 16 bases in the middle. Germline V lookup: CDR1 MNHEY, CDR2 SVGEGT. The CDR3 extends over 18 amino acids. The chain's CDR3 is CASSSPDIQSSGANVLTF. The CDR3 coding sequence is TGTGCCAGCAGTTCACCGGACATCCAAAGCTCTGGGGCCAACGTCCTGACTTTC.

The rearrangement joins TRBV11-2 to TRBJ2-5; 7 bases map to TRBD2. Germline trimming cut 0 bases from V and 2 bases from J; bases unmatched to any gene: 6. Germline lookup yields CDR1 SGHAT and CDR2 FQNNGV. The CDR3 sequence is 16 residues long. DNA of the CDR3: TGTGCCAGCAGCTTAGATAACACTAGCGAGCAAGAGACCCAGTACTTC. This gives the protein CASSLDNTSEQETQYF.

This clone was observed a few times. This sequence joins TRBV6-2 or TRBV6-3 and TRBJ2-7; D might be TRBD1 (6 bases). Germline values: CDR1 MNHEY, CDR2 SVGEGT. The CDR3 covers 13 residues. The ends were cut back, 0 bases at V and 6 bases at J, with 9 bases in the middle. The chain's CDR3 is CASSYSPGVEQYF. The CDR3 DNA follows: TGTGCCAGCAGTTACTCACCAGGGGTCGAGCAGTACTTC.

The chain couples TRBV19 to TRBJ2-5; 8 nucleotides agree with TRBD2. The length of the CDR3 is 15 residues. V dropped 5 bases and J dropped 4; count of bases not matched to a gene: 9. CDR1 is LNHDA, CDR2 SQIVND, per germline (reference sequence). CDR3 DNA sequence: TGTGCCAGTAGTCCCGACCGGGAGGGCCGAGAGACCCAGTACTTC. It is translated as CASSPDREGRETQYF.

The chain joins TRBV5-1 to TRBJ2-7; TRBD1 might be the D (6 bases). With 5 bases removed from V and 2 bases from J, the gap between germline ends came to 14 bases. In germline, CDR1 is SGHRS, CDR2 YFSETQ. The CDR3 runs to 14 residues. The CDR3 loop reads CASRGNTGPYEQYF. The CDR3 region has the DNA TGCGCCAGCAGGGGGAACACAGGGCCCTACGAGCAGTACTTC.

The V and J genes are TRBV5-1 and TRBJ1-2; 9 nucleotides align to TRBD1. CDR1 and CDR2 from the germline V gene are SGHRS and YFSETQ. The CDR3 contains 14 residues. The V and J ends lost 4 bases and 4 bases, in that order; junction bases with no gene match: 5. CDR3 nucleotides: TGCGCCAGCAGCCTGGGGGGACAGGGCTATGGCTACACCTTC. This gives the protein CASSLGGQGYGYTF.

The sample holds one count of this clone. The gene calls are TRBV25-1 and TRBJ1-4; D might be TRBD1 (6 bases). Germline CDR1 is MGHDK and CDR2 is SYGVNS. V was cut by 4 bases and J by 7 bases, with 10 bases left in between. The length of the CDR3 is 13 residues. For the CDR3, the DNA is TGTGCCAGCAGTGCCACAGGGACTGAAAAACTGTTTTTT. It encodes CASSATGTEKLFF.

V is TRBV27 and J is TRBJ2-2; 12 bases agree with TRBD2. Germline CDR1 MNHEY, CDR2 SMNVEV (reference sequence). The junction had 10 bases not matched to a gene; V was cut back by 7 bases and J by 4 bases. This CDR3 is built from 17 residues. Here the CDR3 reads CASTLVLAGGATGELFF. Written as DNA, the CDR3 is TGTGCCAGCACCCTCGTACTAGCGGGAGGCGCCACCGGGGAGCTGTTTTTT.

J is TRBJ2-3 and V is TRBV27, with 10 nucleotides matching TRBD2. There are 18 residues in the CDR3. The ends lost 2 bases at V and 0 bases at J; junction bases unmatched: 8. Germline CDR1 reads MNHEY; CDR2 reads SMNVEV (reference sequence). CDR3 sequence: CASSLLSGGSYSTDTQYF. The CDR3 coding sequence is TGTGCCAGCAGTTTACTTAGCGGGGGGTCTTATAGCACAGATACGCAGTATTTT.

The rearrangement uses TRBV19 and TRBJ2-1; 8 positions agree with TRBD1. V shed 2 bases and J 5 bases; nucleotides not matched to a gene: 2. Germline CDR1 is LNHDA and CDR2 is SQIVND (reference sequence). The CDR3 contains 14 residues. In DNA form, the CDR3 reads TGTGCCAGTAGTATACGGACAGGGAACAATGAGCAGTTCTTC. Protein: CASSIRTGNNEQFF.

The chain carries TRBV6-1 and TRBJ1-6; tentative D call: TRBD1 (6 bases). This CDR3 contains 15 residues. Germline assignment: CDR1 MNHNS and CDR2 SASEGT. V lost 0 bases, J lost 6 bases, and 9 bases lay in between. CDR3 residues: CASSEAGGGNSPLHF. The CDR3 DNA sequence: TGTGCCAGCAGTGAAGCAGGGGGGGGTAATTCACCCCTCCACTTT.